Listed below are T cell receptor beta chains from one sample, sequenced in a study of blood T cells in healthy people across ages. TCRdb re-derived calls from the 5' RACE reads in MiXCR, one entry per CDR3 protein. The sample records approximately 1,100,000 distinct CDR3 sequences, less than 50% being singletons. The specimen was blood. The source of these receptors is a woman aged 55 to 70 in good health. The CDR3 runs from the conserved cysteine through the conserved F or W. The D gene is left open where the match is weak. Not every row has a clone size; where given, it reads once, few, many or a size class.

once	TRBD2	TRBV6-5	TRBJ2-1	CASSSSEAGGYREQFF	TGTGCCAGCAGTTCCTCTGAGGCGGGAGGTTATCGTGAGCAGTTCTTC
few	.	TRBV7-6	TRBJ2-7	CASSLDQGSSYEQYF	TGTGCCAGCAGCTTAGATCAGGGAAGCTCCTACGAGCAGTACTTC
.	.	TRBV6-5	TRBJ2-5	CASNGVGGGQYF	TGTGCCAGCAATGGGGTGGGGGGCGGGCAGTACTTC
.	TRBD1	TRBV5-4	TRBJ2-7	CASSLGPGTAYEQYF	TGTGCCAGCAGTTTAGGCCCGGGGACAGCCTACGAGCAGTACTTC
few	TRBD2	TRBV5-5	TRBJ2-3	CASSPEWGLAGVRDTQYF	TGTGCCAGCAGCCCGGAGTGGGGACTAGCGGGAGTAAGAGATACGCAGTATTTT
.	TRBD2	TRBV7-9	TRBJ2-7	CASSKSGTSYEQYF	TGTGCCAGCAGCAAGAGCGGGACCTCCTACGAGCAGTACTTC
.	.	TRBV27	TRBJ1-4	CASSVNEDVKLFF	TGTGCCAGCAGTGTTAACGAAGATGTAAAACTGTTTTTT
.	TRBD2	TRBV4-1	TRBJ2-5	CASSQGGLAGRGETQYF	TGCGCCAGCAGCCAAGGGGGACTAGCGGGACGCGGAGAGACCCAGTACTTC
few	.	TRBV7-9	TRBJ2-7	CASSLPQGLPYEQYF	TGTGCCAGCAGCTTACCACAGGGCCTCCCCTACGAGCAGTACTTC
.	.	TRBV3-1	TRBJ2-3	CASSQLGFGADTQYF	TGTGCCAGCAGCCAACTCGGTTTTGGGGCAGATACGCAGTATTTT
once	.	TRBV24-1	TRBJ2-7	CATGDNLRYEQYF	TGTGCCACCGGTGATAACCTCCGCTACGAGCAGTACTTC
.	.	TRBV9	TRBJ2-3	CASNPSSGSDTQYF	TGTGCCAGCAACCCCAGCAGCGGAAGCGATACGCAGTATTTT
.	.	TRBV20-1	TRBJ2-1	CSARMLYEQFF	TGCAGTGCTAGGATGTTGTATGAGCAGTTCTTC
.	.	TRBV6-5	TRBJ1-2	CASSYSSYYGYTF	TGTGCCAGCAGTTACTCCAGCTACTATGGCTACACCTTC
.	.	TRBV6-1	TRBJ2-3	CASREYTDTQYF	TGTGCCAGCAGGGAATACACAGATACGCAGTATTTT
.	.	TRBV2	TRBJ2-7	CASSALISYEQYF	TGTGCCAGCAGTGCCCTTATCTCCTACGAGCAGTACTTC
.	TRBD1	TRBV2	TRBJ2-3	CARGQTLTDTQYF	TGTGCCAGGGGACAGACCCTCACAGATACGCAGTATTTT
.	.	TRBV10-3	TRBJ2-5	CAISEAYGAETQYF	TGTGCCATCAGTGAGGCCTATGGGGCGGAGACCCAGTACTTC